The rows below give T cell receptor beta chains drawn from one sample of a study of blood T cell repertoires in COVID-19. Libraries were prepared by immunoSEQ multiplex PCR; TCRdb keeps only in-frame clonotypes and omits some of them. The data show 110,000 to 150,000 clones, about 80% seen once. The sample taken for sequencing was peripheral blood. The receptors shown here come from a woman over 75 with acute or convalescent COVID-19. Both conserved end residues are part of each CDR3. A D gene is named only where the DNA matches it firmly. Rows may omit the clone size; those that give it use once, few, many or a size class.

j_call clone_size d_call v_call cdr3_nt cdr3_aa
TRBJ1-5 . TRBD1 TRBV30 TGTGCCTGGAGTGTCGCAGGGGGCGGCCAGCCCCAGCATTTT CAWSVAGGGQPQHF
TRBJ1-1 . . TRBV19 TGTGCCAGTAGTATAGACAGACGGGGGAGTGCAGAAGCTTTCTTT CASSIDRRGSAEAFF
TRBJ1-2 few TRBD1 TRBV5-5 TGTGCCAGCAGCTCCGGGACAGGGATGATCTATGGCTACACCTTC CASSSGTGMIYGYTF
TRBJ1-5 . TRBD1 TRBV5-4 TGTGCCAGCAGCTTGGGGGGAACAGGGGAGCTTCAGCCCCAGCATTTT CASSLGGTGELQPQHF
TRBJ1-5 . . TRBV5-4 TGTGCCAGCAGCTTGGCCGGCGGGGGGGATCAGCCCCAGCATTTT CASSLAGGGDQPQHF
TRBJ1-1 . . TRBV7-2 TGTGCCAGCAGCTTCGGGAGAAACACTGAAGCTTTCTTT CASSFGRNTEAFF
TRBJ1-2 . . TRBV12-3/TRBV12-4 TGTGCCAGCAGTTTAAGCAACTATGGCTACACCTTC CASSLSNYGYTF
TRBJ2-1 . TRBD2 TRBV5-1 TGCGCCAGCAGCCGATCTCTAGCGGGGGGAGGAGATGAGCAGTTCTTC CASSRSLAGGGDEQFF
TRBJ2-5 . TRBD2 TRBV7-9 TGTGCCAGCAGCTTAGCCGGGACTAGCGGGGGGGCGCAGGAGACCCAGTACTTC CASSLAGTSGGAQETQYF
TRBJ2-7 . . TRBV7-6 TGTGCCAGCAGCTTAGTCACAGGGAATATGTACGAGCAGTACTTC CASSLVTGNMYEQYF
TRBJ2-7 . TRBD1 TRBV29-1 TGCAGCGTTGAAGATCCCGGACAGGTAATTGGCGAGCAGTACTTC CSVEDPGQVIGEQYF
TRBJ1-6 . . TRBV3-1/TRBV3-2 TGTGCCAGCAGCCAAGATGCGACCTCGGGGTCACCCCTCCACTTT CASSQDATSGSPLHF
TRBJ1-2 . TRBD1 TRBV10-3 TGTGCCATCAGCCCCGACAGGGTCCTTAACTATGGCTACACCTTC CAISPDRVLNYGYTF
TRBJ1-1 . . TRBV5-6 TGTGCCAGCAGCTTGTTAGGGCAGGGGAACACTGAAGCTTTCTTT CASSLLGQGNTEAFF
TRBJ2-2 . . TRBV3-1/TRBV3-2 TGTGCCAGCAGCCAAGGACACTTGAACACCGGGGAGCTGTTTTTT CASSQGHLNTGELFF
TRBJ2-2 . TRBD2 TRBV15 TGTGCCACCAGCTTGGGGGGGGCGAACACCGGGGAGCTGTTTTTT CATSLGGANTGELFF
TRBJ2-2 once . TRBV7-2 TGTGCCAGCAGCCCCAGGACAGTTAGAACCGGGGAGCTGTTTTTT CASSPRTVRTGELFF
TRBJ1-3 . . TRBV4-1 TGCGCCAGCAGCCAAGATCCCTTAGGGGCAGCTGGAAACACCATATATTTT CASSQDPLGAAGNTIYF
TRBJ2-7 . . TRBV14 TGTGCCAGCAGTCCCACTAGGGACGAGCAGTACTTC CASSPTRDEQYF
TRBJ1-1 . . TRBV30 TGTGCCTGGAGTGTGGGGAGGTCGAACACTGAAGCTTTCTTT CAWSVGRSNTEAFF
TRBJ1-1 . . TRBV4-1 TGCGCCAGCAGCCAAGATCCAGGGAACACTGAAGCTTTCTTT CASSQDPGNTEAFF
TRBJ1-5 . TRBD1 TRBV27 TGTGCCACCCAAGACAGGGGAAGGAATCAGCCCCAGCATTTT CATQDRGRNQPQHF
TRBJ1-6 few . TRBV30 TGTGCCTGGACCCCACCCGCCGGCAGGAATAATTCACCCCTCCACTTT CAWTPPAGRNNSPLHF
TRBJ2-3 once . TRBV5-5 TGTGCCAGCAGCTTGGTCCCGGGGGTCACAGATACGCAGTATTTT CASSLVPGVTDTQYF
TRBJ1-1 few . TRBV12-3/TRBV12-4 TGTGCCAGCAGTTTTACACGGGACACTGAAGCTTTCTTT CASSFTRDTEAFF
TRBJ2-2 few . TRBV19 TGTGCCAGTAGCGCTGGACTGTCCGGGGAGCTGTTTTTT CASSAGLSGELFF
TRBJ1-6 few . TRBV30 TGTGCCTGGAGTGAACAGATACCCCTCCACTTT CAWSEQIPLHF
TRBJ1-1 . . TRBV3-1/TRBV3-2 TGTGCCAGCAGTCCCCCTTTGAGTACTGAAGCTTTCTTT CASSPPLSTEAFF
TRBJ2-3 . . TRBV5-8 TGTGCTCCGGGGAGGGACAAAAAACCAGATACGCAGTATTTT CAPGRDKKPDTQYF
TRBJ2-1 . TRBD2 TRBV7-6 TGTGCCAGCAGCCGACGGGGGGGCCCGGTGAATGAGCAGTTCTTC CASSRRGGPVNEQFF
TRBJ2-1 few . TRBV5-4 TGTGCCAGCAGCTTTTCTGGGGGGAGCTACAATGAGCAGTTCTTC CASSFSGGSYNEQFF
TRBJ1-5 . TRBD1 TRBV29-1 TGCAGCGTCGGACAGGAGAATCAGCCCCAGCATTTT CSVGQENQPQHF
TRBJ1-4 . . TRBV9 TGTGCCAGCAGCCCAGAGGGGGGGGCAAGGACTAATGAAAAACTGTTTTTT CASSPEGGARTNEKLFF
TRBJ2-1 . TRBD2 TRBV29-1 TGCAGCGTTGAAGGGCTAGCGGGGGCCCGTAGGAATGAGCAGTTCTTC CSVEGLAGARRNEQFF
TRBJ2-7 . . TRBV5-1 TGCGCCAGCAGCTTGGGAGAGACAGGCACCTACGAGCAGTACTTC CASSLGETGTYEQYF
TRBJ2-6 . TRBD1 TRBV28 TGTGCCAGCAGTTCCGGGACAGCAGACTCTGGGGCCAACGTCCTGACTTTC CASSSGTADSGANVLTF
TRBJ1-2 . . TRBV7-3 TGTGCCAGCAGCTTAGACAGGAGCTATGGCTACACCTTC CASSLDRSYGYTF
TRBJ1-6 . TRBD1 TRBV9 TGTGCCAGCAGCGTAGTCCCAGGGGGTGGTTCACCCCTCCACTTT CASSVVPGGGSPLHF
TRBJ1-2 few . TRBV3-1/TRBV3-2 TGTGCCAGCAGCCCGAGAGTTACAGGGAACTATGGCTACACCTTC CASSPRVTGNYGYTF
TRBJ2-3 few TRBD2 TRBV11-1 TGTGCCAGCAGCTTTCTAGCGGGGGACACAGATACGCAGTATTTT CASSFLAGDTDTQYF
TRBJ1-5 few . TRBV10-2 TGCGCCAGCAGTGAGTCACAGACAGTGGATCAGCCCCAGCATTTT CASSESQTVDQPQHF
TRBJ2-5 . . TRBV2 TGTGCCAGCAAGGAGGGACCTCAAGAGACCCAGTACTTC CASKEGPQETQYF
TRBJ1-5 . . TRBV6-5 TGTGCCAGCAGCCCCGTAAGTCAGAATCAGCCCCAGCATTTT CASSPVSQNQPQHF
TRBJ1-2 . . TRBV19 TGTGCCAGTAGTATAGATGGCACAGATATATACTATGGCTACACCTTC CASSIDGTDIYYGYTF
TRBJ2-7 . . TRBV19 TGTGCCAGTAGTTCCAACAGTGACTACGAGCAGTACTTC CASSSNSDYEQYF
TRBJ1-1 few . TRBV12-5 TGTGCTAGTGGTTTGCTGGTCGGTGGAGAGCTGAACACTGAAGCTTTCTTT CASGLLVGGELNTEAFF
TRBJ2-3 . . TRBV5-8 TGTGCCAGCAGCTTGGACGGGTCCATCTTT CASSLDGSIF
TRBJ2-3 . TRBD1 TRBV18 TGTGCCAGCTCTGACTCCCGGGACAGAACACGAGATACGCAGTATTTT CASSDSRDRTRDTQYF
TRBJ2-3 . . TRBV7-6 TGTGCCAGCAGCTTAGGAGTGGCGGGTAGCACAGATACGCAGTATTTT CASSLGVAGSTDTQYF
TRBJ1-2 . . TRBV19 TGTGCCAGTAGTATAGCCGGGACAATTAGTGGCTACACCTTC CASSIAGTISGYTF
TRBJ1-6 few TRBD1 TRBV7-9 TGTGCCAGCAGCTCCGACAGGGGAGCTTATTCTTCACCCCTCCACTTT CASSSDRGAYSSPLHF